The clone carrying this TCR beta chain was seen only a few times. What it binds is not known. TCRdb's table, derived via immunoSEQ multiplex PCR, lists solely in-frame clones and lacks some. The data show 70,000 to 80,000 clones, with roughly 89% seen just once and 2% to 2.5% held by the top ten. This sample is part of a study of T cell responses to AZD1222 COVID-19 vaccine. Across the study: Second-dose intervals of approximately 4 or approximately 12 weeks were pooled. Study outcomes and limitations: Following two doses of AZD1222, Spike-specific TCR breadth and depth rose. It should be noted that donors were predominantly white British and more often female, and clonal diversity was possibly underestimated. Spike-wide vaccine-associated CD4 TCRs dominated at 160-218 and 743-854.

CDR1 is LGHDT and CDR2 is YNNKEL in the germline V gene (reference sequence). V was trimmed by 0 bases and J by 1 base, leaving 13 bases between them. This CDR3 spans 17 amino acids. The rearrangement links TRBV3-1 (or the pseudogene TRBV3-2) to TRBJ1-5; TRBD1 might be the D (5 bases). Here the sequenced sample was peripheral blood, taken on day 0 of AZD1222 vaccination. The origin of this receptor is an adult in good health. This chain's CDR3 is CASSQDGRGGSNQPQHF. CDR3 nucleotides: TGTGCCAGCAGCCAAGACGGGAGGGGCGGGAGCAATCAGCCCCAGCATTTT.